A selection of T cell receptor beta chains follows, all from one sample in a study of blood T cell repertoires in COVID-19. Profiling relied on immunoSEQ multiplex PCR, and the TCRdb table lists in-frame clones only, not all of them. Among 250,000 to 300,000 clones listed, around 93% were seen once. Sequencing input: PBMCs or T cells enriched from blood (not recorded which). Receptors originate from a human donor in a cohort exposed to, infected with or recovered from COVID-19 (not recorded which). The donor label of this sample is uncertain. Each CDR3 is given with its conserved first and last residue. Fields, in order: clone size, J gene, D gene, V gene, CDR3 DNA, CDR3 protein. The D gene is left open where the match is weak. Some rows mark clone size as missing; the rest say once, few, many or name a class of expanded clone.

>.|TRBJ2-1|TRBD2|TRBV5-1
TGCGCCAGCAGCTTGTTTCCCACCGGGACTAGCGGGGGGGCCTCAAATGAGCAGTTCTTC
CASSLFPTGTSGGASNEQFF
>once|TRBJ1-2|.|TRBV9
TGTGCCAGCAGCGTAGGTCGCACCCCGAGCGCCTATGGCTACACCTTC
CASSVGRTPSAYGYTF
>.|TRBJ2-2|TRBD2|TRBV7-2
TGTGCCAGCAGCTTAGCAGCGGGGTGGAATACCGGGGAGCTGTTTTTT
CASSLAAGWNTGELFF
>once|TRBJ1-3|.|TRBV2
TGTGCCAGCAGAACACCGCAAAGGGGCGTAGGTGGAAACACCATATATTTT
CASRTPQRGVGGNTIYF
>.|TRBJ1-2|.|TRBV27
TGTGCCAGCAGTTATGTGTCCTGGGCCATCCAGAGCTACACCTTC
CASSYVSWAIQSYTF
>once|TRBJ2-3|.|TRBV5-5
TGTGCCAGCAGCTTCCAGGGTTCAGATACGCAGTATTTT
CASSFQGSDTQYF
>.|TRBJ1-1|.|TRBV19
TGTGCCAGTAGTGTCGGAGGTTTTATGAACACTGAAGCTTTCTTT
CASSVGGFMNTEAFF
>.|TRBJ1-1|TRBD1|TRBV11-2
TGTGCCAGCAGCTTGGGACAGGGCCCAACTCGAGCTTTCTTT
CASSLGQGPTRAFF
>few|TRBJ2-3|.|TRBV7-8
TGTGCCAGCAGCTTAGGCGCCCGGGTCAGCACAGATACGCAGTATTTT
CASSLGARVSTDTQYF
>.|TRBJ1-1|TRBD1|TRBV14
TGTGCCAGCAGCCAAGATGGTTCAGGGGGCCTGGGATGGAACACTGAAGCTTTCTTT
CASSQDGSGGLGWNTEAFF
>.|TRBJ2-3|.|TRBV9
TGTGCCAGCAGCGAACACCACACAGATACGCAGTATTTT
CASSEHHTDTQYF
>.|TRBJ2-2|TRBD1|TRBV25-1
TGTGCCAGCAGAGAGACAGGGGACAACACCGGGGAGCTGTTTTTT
CASRETGDNTGELFF
>.|TRBJ2-3|.|TRBV7-3
TGTGCCAGCAGCTTAACGCCAGGAGATACGCAGTATTTT
CASSLTPGDTQYF
>.|TRBJ2-3|TRBD1|TRBV24-1
TGTGCCGCCTCTTCCGGGACAGGGGGCACAGATACGCAGTATTTT
CAASSGTGGTDTQYF
>once|TRBJ2-3|.|TRBV3-1/TRBV3-2
TGTGCCAGCAGCCAAGTGGGACTCGGCACAGATACGCAGTATTTT
CASSQVGLGTDTQYF
>.|TRBJ2-1|TRBD1|TRBV14
TGTGCCAGCAGCCAGATGGACAGGGGTGATGAGCAGTTCTTC
CASSQMDRGDEQFF
>.|TRBJ2-1|.|TRBV24-1
TGTGCCACCCAAGCCCTTGACGGAGACAATGAGCAGTTCTTC
CATQALDGDNEQFF
>.|TRBJ1-4|TRBD1|TRBV7-9
TGTGCCAGCAGCTTAGCGCGGACAGGGGGCAGAACTAATGAAAAACTGTTTTTT
CASSLARTGGRTNEKLFF
>.|TRBJ2-3|.|TRBV30
TGTGCCTGGAGTGTAAAAGGGGTCACAGATACGCAGTATTTT
CAWSVKGVTDTQYF
>.|TRBJ1-3|TRBD1|TRBV4-2
TGTGCCAGCAGCCCAGGGACAGACGGAAACACCATATATTTT
CASSPGTDGNTIYF